This T cell receptor (beta chain) was identified in a study of identical twins. General observations from the study: Where beta out-of-frame sequences were concerned, excess twin sharing was weaker.

Concerning this clonotype: The antigen is not known.

After template switching added a universal primer site, the resulting cDNA carried unique molecular identifiers. TCRdb re-derived calls from the 5' RACE reads in MiXCR, one entry per CDR3 protein. Of about 700,000 distinct CDR3 sequences detected, approximately 6% appear once; the ten largest clones hold approximately 2%. Germline V gene sequence: CDR1 MNHEY, CDR2 SVGEGT. V was clipped by 5 bases and J by 15 bases, with 20 bases between them. The CDR3 length is 13 residues. Sequences were obtained from naive T cells sorted from blood. The TCR was taken from a young man in good health. The chain employs TRBV6-2 or TRBV6-3 and TRBJ2-1, with unresolved D. The CDR3 nucleotides are TGTGCCAGCAGTCCCACCGTCGACCCTCGCGGGTTCTTC. This gives the protein CASSPTVDPRGFF.